This T cell receptor beta chain was identified in a study of blood T cell repertoires in COVID-19. Across the whole study: The origin of the acute and convalescent COVID-19 samples was the United States, Italy and Spain. The analysed material was cDNA or gDNA that came from T cells, B-cell-depleted T cells, or PBMCs.

As processed by the authors: From reference gene primer amplification, estimates of nucleated cell counts were derived. The repertoire was sequenced with immunoSEQ multiplex PCR; TCRdb's copy has only in-frame clones and lacks some. V and J calls and clone size are as listed in that table; D and trimming were resolved from the DNA. Found here are 100,000 or so clones, about 91% of them singletons; the top ten hold over 0.35%. CDR3 length: 15 residues. J was trimmed by 5 bases and V by 7 bases; bases with no gene match: 16. Germline values: CDR1 SQVTM, CDR2 ANQGSEA. Sequencing used peripheral blood. The origin of this receptor is a man aged 55 to 70 with acute or convalescent COVID-19. The chain combines TRBV29-1 with TRBJ1-1, with 7 bases lining up with TRBD1. The CDR3 bases are TGCAGCGGAAACCGACAGGGCGGAATCGAGACTGAAGCTTTCTTT. Residues: CSGNRQGGIETEAFF. The variable domain in full, completed from reference TRBV29-1 and TRBJ1-1, reads SAVISQKPSRDICQRGTSLTIQCQVDSQVTMMFWYRQQPGQSLTLIATANQGSEATYESGFVIDKFPISRPNLTFSTLTVSNMSPEDSSIYLCSGNRQGGIETEAFFGQGTRLTVV.